This T cell receptor (beta chain) was identified in a study of Ad26.COV2.S vaccination and SARS-CoV-2 variants. Looking at the study overall: Dosing was one shot or two shots 56 days apart. The study's findings and limits: Placebo recipients trailed vaccine recipients in spike-specific TCR breadth.

Treatment given: approximately 18 received Ad26.COV2.S at low or high dose, single or two shots; about five received placebo; per-sample allocation not given. Specimens were obtained on day 63 following the first vaccine or placebo injection. Boston hosted the donor, who was an adult aged 18-55 years. To note about this clone: As yet, its antigen is unknown. This specimen includes other DNA sequences encoding the same CDR3.

The assay was immunoSEQ multiplex PCR, and TCRdb's table has in-frame clones only and misses some. Here the sample spans about 460,000 clones, roughly nine tenths being singletons. CDR3 length equals 15 residues. V gave up 2 bases and J gave up 0 bases, with 10 bases separating them. Germline loops: CDR1 MNHNY, CDR2 SVGAGI (reference sequence). This rearrangement joins TRBV6-6 to TRBJ1-2, with D possibly matching TRBD1 (5 bases). The source was peripheral blood, collected in a trial of Ad26.COV2.S vaccine versus placebo. The TCR comes from a person aged 18 to 65 who received the Ad26.COV2.S COVID-19 vaccine or a placebo. The CDR3 DNA follows: TGTGCCAGCAGTTACGGGACCGGCGCTAACTATGGCTACACCTTC. It specifies CASSYGTGANYGYTF.